Below, 10 T cell receptor beta chains from the same sample are listed, as sequenced in a study of T-cell memory formation after mild COVID-19. One entry per CDR3 protein results from TCRdb running MiXCR on the 5' RACE reads. Here the sample spans under 300,000 distinct CDR3 sequences, about 17% being singletons. Sequences were obtained from PBMCs or a T cell subset sorted from them (not recorded which). The receptor source for this set is a man between 18 and 35 years old who had mild COVID-19 (a few samples of this study predate the infection). Cell type and time point are not known.

V gene TRBV20-1 combines with J gene TRBJ1-2; 7 bases line up with TRBD1. Trimming removed 3 bases from V and 2 bases from J; junction bases left unmatched: 6. Germline V gives CDR1 DFQATT, CDR2 SNEGSKA (reference sequence). The CDR3 extends over 14 amino acids. DNA of the CDR3: TGCAGTGCTAGCGTACAGGGGCCAAACTATGGCTACACCTTC. This encodes CSASVQGPNYGYTF.

J is TRBJ2-7 and V is TRBV5-1; possibly TRBD1 for D (6 bases). The CDR3 is 13 residues long. Germline values: CDR1 SGHRS, CDR2 YFSETQ. The V end was cut by 1 base, the J end by 4 bases, with 9 bases between. DNA for the CDR3: TGCGCCAGCAGCTTGCCCAGGGGATACGAGCAGTACGTC. This encodes CASSLPRGYEQYV.

This clonotype was counted only a few times. The rearrangement links TRBV2 to TRBJ2-5, with D tentatively TRBD2 (6 bases). This CDR3 region has 13 residues. Germline V gives CDR1 SNHLY, CDR2 FYNNEI. Trimming removed 10 bases at V and 5 bases at J, with 17 bases between. Written as DNA, the CDR3 is TGTGCCACCTCACGAGGAGGGAAGGAGACCCAGTACTTC. This codes for CATSRGGKETQYF.

This clonotype has a handful of counts. V usage is TRBV9 and J usage is TRBJ2-1; the match to TRBD1 covers 9 bases. This CDR3 is built from 15 residues. Trimming took 4 bases from V and 5 from J; bases not matched to a gene: 7. From germline, CDR1 is SGDLS and CDR2 YYNGEE. The CDR3: CASSTGTGFDNEQFF. CDR3 DNA sequence: TGTGCCAGCAGCACCGGGACAGGGTTCGACAATGAGCAGTTCTTC.

This clonotype was seen many times. The chain combines TRBV7-2 with TRBJ1-2; D is unclear. The length of the CDR3 is 13 residues. Trimming cost V 1 base and J 4 bases, with 7 bases left between them. CDR1 SGHTA and CDR2 FQGNSA come from the germline V gene. The CDR3 here is CASSLDGLYGYTF. CDR3 in DNA: TGTGCCAGCAGCTTAGACGGACTCTATGGCTACACCTTC.

V and J are TRBV2 and TRBJ1-5; D call uncertain. Germline CDR1 SNHLY, CDR2 FYNNEI. The CDR3 is 14 amino acids. Trimming took off 1 base at V and 10 bases at J, with 14 bases between the two ends. The CDR3 loop is CASSEGRLDFPQHF. The DNA for the CDR3 is TGTGCCAGCAGTGAAGGCCGTTTGGATTTTCCCCAGCATTTT.

This clonotype was counted a few times. The chain recombines TRBV5-5 with TRBJ2-7; TRBD1 agrees at 7 bases. Looked up from germline, CDR1 is SGHKS and CDR2 is YYEKEE (reference sequence). The V and J ends lost 1 base and 6 bases, in that order; junction bases with no gene match: 1. This CDR3 is built from 12 residues. Here the CDR3 reads CASSLYRGEQYV. As DNA, the CDR3 is TGTGCCAGCAGCTTGTACAGGGGCGAGCAGTACGTC.

In this sample, this clonotype turned up a few times. This chain joins TRBV20-1 and TRBJ1-4; 9 positions agree with TRBD1. CDR1 DFQATT and CDR2 SNEGSKA come from the germline V gene (reference sequence). V was pared by 3 bases and J by 8 bases, with 13 bases of the junction left unmatched. The CDR3 is 16 residues long. CDR3 coding DNA: TGCAGTGCTAGGCGTTCAGTACAGGGGGCGGAAGAAAAACTGTTTTTT. Its protein is CSARRSVQGAEEKLFF.

This chain connects TRBV20-1 to TRBJ1-5, with D unresolved. V was trimmed by 1 base and J by 4 bases, leaving 8 bases between them. The CDR3 is made up of 13 amino acids. CDR1 is DFQATT and CDR2 is SNEGSKA in the germline V gene (reference sequence). The CDR3 DNA follows: TGCAGTGCTAGAGGGCGGGAGAATCAGCCCCAGCATTTT. It yields the protein CSARGRENQPQHF.

Only one count was recorded for this clonotype. This sequence joins TRBV12-3 or TRBV12-4 and TRBJ2-3; TRBD2 aligns across 16 bases. Unmatched junction bases numbered 9, after V lost 6 bases and J lost 3 bases. The CDR3 totals 18 residues. The chain's CDR3 is CASRPGLAGGPMTDTQYF. As DNA, the CDR3 is TGTGCCAGCAGGCCGGGACTAGCGGGGGGGCCAATGACAGATACGCAGTATTTT.